The 11 T cell receptor beta chains in this list originate from one sample, sequenced in a study of beta chain features in type 1 diabetes. Expressed TCRB transcripts were sequenced after all isolated RNA was converted to cDNA. Clones were sequenced by immunoSEQ multiplex PCR, and TCRdb holds only the in-frame ones, with some missing. The table shows about 42,000 clones, with about half occurring only once. The sample was stem cell memory CD4+ T cells from blood. These receptors all stem from a woman aged 25 to 45 in good health.

CDR3 in amino acids: CASSRQGLEQYF. The CDR3 coding sequence is TGCGCCAGCAGCCGACAGGGACTCGAGCAGTACTTC. V gene TRBV5-1 combines with J gene TRBJ2-7; D is possibly TRBD1 (7 bases). The germline gives CDR1 SGHRS, CDR2 YFSETQ. Between the trimmed V and J ends, which lost 4 bases and 6 bases, there was a span of 11 bases. This CDR3 is built from 12 residues.

This chain connects TRBV7-2 to TRBJ2-1; TRBD2 is a possible D gene (5 bases). The germline V gene encodes CDR1 SGHTA and CDR2 FQGNSA. V shed 1 base and J shed 4 bases, with 11 bases lying between them. This CDR3 comprises 15 residues. The DNA of the CDR3 is TGTGCCAGCAGCTTAGATCGGACTGGTTACAATGAGCAGTTCTTC. It translates to CASSLDRTGYNEQFF.

This chain joins TRBV11-2 and TRBJ2-3; 8 bases agree with TRBD2. The CDR3 is 16 residues long. Losses at the gene ends were 2 bases for V and 4 bases for J; bases not matched to a gene: 8. CDR1 is SGHAT and CDR2 is FQNNGV in the germline V gene. CDR3 nucleotide sequence: TGTGCCAGCAGCTTAACCTCGGGTAGCGGGGCAGATACGCAGTATTTT. Protein product: CASSLTSGSGADTQYF.

V and J are TRBV7-9 and TRBJ2-3; D possibly corresponds to TRBD2 (6 bases). There are 13 residues in the CDR3. Germline V lookup: CDR1 SEHNR, CDR2 FQNEAQ (reference sequence). V dropped 2 bases and J dropped 7 bases, with 10 bases sitting between them. Here the CDR3 DNA reads TGTGCCAGCAGCTTAATGAGCGGGCATACGCAGTATTTT. Translating gives CASSLMSGHTQYF.

This sequence joins TRBV18 and TRBJ1-1, with D possibly matching TRBD1 (5 bases). Germline V gives CDR1 KGHSH, CDR2 LQKENI. CDR3 length equals 13 residues. Trimming pared 5 bases from V and 1 base from J, leaving 8 bases between. For the CDR3, the DNA is TGTGCCAGCTCAGCTGACAGGAACACTGAAGCTTTCTTT. Protein: CASSADRNTEAFF.

There are a few counts of this clone. V usage is TRBV6-6 and J usage is TRBJ2-3; maybe TRBD2 (5 bases). The CDR3 is 16 amino acids. V was cut by 1 base and J by 0 bases, with 11 bases left in between. Germline V gene data show CDR1 as MNHNY and CDR2 as SVGAGI (reference sequence). CDR3 bases: TGTGCCAGCAGTTACTTTGCTGCGGGCAGCACAGATACGCAGTATTTT. This sequence encodes CASSYFAAGSTDTQYF.

This clone was observed a handful of times. The gene calls are TRBV7-2 and TRBJ2-5, with 7 bases fitting TRBD1. After removal of 7 bases from V and 5 bases from J, the junction contained 7 bases not matched to a gene. In germline, CDR1 is SGHTA, CDR2 FQGNSA. This CDR3 comprises 13 residues. CDR3 DNA: TGTGCCAGCAATTCCCTACAGGGGGAGACCCAGTACTTC. Translated: CASNSLQGETQYF.

This chain links TRBV4-3 with TRBJ2-1, with D unresolved. The CDR3 is 16 amino acids. The germline gives CDR1 LGHNA, CDR2 YSLEER. Trimming cost V 3 bases and J 6 bases, with 18 bases left between them. Written as DNA, the CDR3 is TGCGCCAGCAGCCAGCATAGTGCCCTGTCCGGCAATGAGCAGTTCTTC. Encoded protein: CASSQHSALSGNEQFF.

The chain joins TRBV28 to TRBJ2-7; D is perhaps TRBD1 (6 bases). The end of the DNA fits TRBJ2-5 better, so the J call may be wrong. CDR3 length: 15 residues. The germline V gene has CDR1 MDHEN and CDR2 SYDVKM. The CDR3 coding sequence is TGTGCCAGCAGTGACCGAGATCTGGGGGCCGAGACCCAGTACTTC. This codes for CASSDRDLGAETQYF.

This clone has only a few counts. This chain connects TRBV30 to TRBJ2-5; D is ambiguous. The germline V and J ends were trimmed by 2 bases and 2 bases, with 9 bases remaining between them. Germline values: CDR1 GTSNPN, CDR2 SVGIG (reference sequence). This CDR3 comprises 13 residues. The CDR3 reads CAWSLLEQETQYF. CDR3 DNA sequence: TGTGCCTGGAGTCTCTTAGAACAAGAGACCCAGTACTTC.

V usage is TRBV7-9 and J usage is TRBJ2-1; 12 bases match TRBD2. The CDR3 runs to 15 residues. V gave up 2 bases and J gave up 5 bases; unmatched junction bases: 1. Germline lookup yields CDR1 SEHNR and CDR2 FQNEAQ (reference sequence). The DNA of the CDR3 is TGTGCCAGCAGCTTACTAGCGGGAGGGGACAATGAGCAGTTCTTC. Its translation is CASSLLAGGDNEQFF.